A selection of T cell receptor beta chains follows, all from one sample in a study of blood T cells in healthy people across ages. Each CDR3 protein gets one entry after TCRdb re-called the 5' RACE reads with MiXCR. The sample lists hundreds of thousands of distinct CDR3 sequences, around 21% occurring once. Sequenced: blood. These TCRs come from a man aged 70-80 years in good health. CDR3s include the opening cysteine and the closing phenylalanine or tryptophan. A D gene is named only where the DNA matches it firmly. Some rows mark clone size as missing; the rest say once, few, many or name a class of expanded clone.

D: NA
size: many
V: TRBV2
J: TRBJ2-1
CDR3: CASSVEGGLTNEQFF
DNA: TGTGCCAGCAGTGTGGAGGGGGGACTCACCAATGAGCAGTTCTTC

D: TRBD2
size: NA
V: TRBV5-1
J: TRBJ2-1
CDR3: CASSLYRTSGGVGNDQFF
DNA: TGCGCCAGCAGCTTGTATAGGACTAGCGGGGGAGTGGGCAATGACCAGTTCTTC

D: TRBD2
size: few
V: TRBV5-1
J: TRBJ2-5
CDR3: CASRPSSGAQETQYF
DNA: TGCGCCAGCAGACCTTCTAGCGGGGCCCAAGAGACCCAGTACTTC

D: TRBD2
size: once
V: TRBV12-3/TRBV12-4
J: TRBJ2-1
CDR3: CASSFARLAGGNEQFF
DNA: TGTGCCAGCAGTTTCGCCCGACTAGCGGGTGGCAATGAGCAGTTCTTC

D: NA
size: NA
V: TRBV29-1
J: TRBJ2-5
CDR3: CSVDEVRETQYF
DNA: TGCAGCGTTGATGAGGTTCGGGAGACCCAGTACTTC

D: NA
size: NA
V: TRBV11-2
J: TRBJ2-1
CDR3: CASSFNVNEQFF
DNA: TGTGCCAGCAGCTTCAACGTCAATGAGCAGTTCTTC

D: TRBD2
size: few
V: TRBV28
J: TRBJ2-3
CDR3: CASRRGLAADTQYF
DNA: TGTGCCAGCAGACGCGGACTAGCAGCAGATACGCAGTATTTT

D: TRBD1
size: NA
V: TRBV29-1
J: TRBJ1-2
CDR3: CSAVDRDYGYTF
DNA: TGCAGCGCCGTGGACAGGGACTATGGCTACACCTTC

D: TRBD2
size: NA
V: TRBV20-1
J: TRBJ2-3
CDR3: CSARDLDSGTSGPTDTQYF
DNA: TGCAGTGCTAGAGATTTAGATTCCGGGACTAGCGGTCCCACAGATACGCAGTATTTT

D: NA
size: few
V: TRBV6-2/TRBV6-3
J: TRBJ2-5
CDR3: CASSYGIRETQYF
DNA: TGTGCCAGCAGTTATGGGATAAGGGAGACCCAGTACTTC

D: NA
size: few
V: TRBV5-1
J: TRBJ2-7
CDR3: CASSLEAAYEQYF
DNA: TGCGCCAGCAGCTTGGAGGCTGCGTACGAGCAGTACTTC

D: NA
size: few
V: TRBV6-1
J: TRBJ2-3
CDR3: CASKAASSPDTQYF
DNA: TGTGCCAGCAAGGCCGCCTCTAGCCCAGATACGCAGTATTTT

D: NA
size: few
V: TRBV12-3/TRBV12-4
J: TRBJ2-3
CDR3: CASSPGTAYDTQYF
DNA: TGTGCCAGCAGTCCCGGGACTGCCTATGATACGCAGTATTTT

D: NA
size: few
V: TRBV21-1
J: TRBJ1-2
CDR3: CASSKGGQGMAYGYTF
DNA: TGTGCCAGCAGCAAAGGGGGACAGGGCATGGCCTATGGCTACACCTTC

D: NA
size: NA
V: TRBV14
J: TRBJ1-4
CDR3: CASSQEGTTNEKLFF
DNA: TGTGCCAGCAGCCAAGAGGGGACAACTAATGAAAAACTGTTTTTT

D: NA
size: NA
V: TRBV18
J: TRBJ1-4
CDR3: CASSPAERNEKLFF
DNA: TGTGCCAGCTCACCAGCGGAAAGAAATGAAAAACTGTTTTTT

D: NA
size: few
V: TRBV7-2
J: TRBJ2-1
CDR3: CASSWQSSYNEQFF
DNA: TGTGCCAGCAGCTGGCAAAGCTCCTACAATGAGCAGTTCTTC

D: TRBD1
size: many
V: TRBV5-1
J: TRBJ2-5
CDR3: CASSSGQGQGTQYF
DNA: TGCGCCAGCAGCAGTGGACAGGGTCAGGGGACCCAGTACTTC

D: NA
size: few
V: TRBV2
J: TRBJ2-5
CDR3: CASGQGYVQYF
DNA: TGTGCCAGCGGCCAGGGTTATGTGCAGTACTTC

D: NA
size: once
V: TRBV20-1
J: TRBJ1-4
CDR3: CSASKAGTNEKLFF
DNA: TGCAGTGCTAGTAAGGCGGGAACTAATGAAAAACTGTTTTTT

D: TRBD1
size: NA
V: TRBV29-1
J: TRBJ1-3
CDR3: CSVTGDGNTIYF
DNA: TGCAGCGTCACAGGGGATGGAAACACCATATATTTT

D: TRBD2
size: NA
V: TRBV28
J: TRBJ2-2
CDR3: CASSRGLAGGNTGELFF
DNA: TGTGCCAGCAGCCGCGGACTAGCGGGAGGGAACACCGGGGAGCTGTTTTTT

D: NA
size: NA
V: TRBV11-2
J: TRBJ2-5
CDR3: CASSPLFDGEETQYF
DNA: TGTGCCAGCAGCCCGCTATTCGACGGTGAAGAGACCCAGTACTTC

D: NA
size: NA
V: TRBV6-5
J: TRBJ2-3
CDR3: CASSYSGISTDTQYF
DNA: TGTGCCAGCAGTTACTCGGGCATAAGCACAGATACGCAGTATTTT

D: TRBD1
size: few
V: TRBV12-3/TRBV12-4
J: TRBJ1-6
CDR3: CASRAGTDNSPLHF
DNA: TGTGCCAGCAGAGCCGGGACAGATAATTCACCCCTCCACTTT

D: TRBD2
size: NA
V: TRBV6-2/TRBV6-3
J: TRBJ2-7
CDR3: CASSYNLAGGYEQYF
DNA: TGTGCCAGCAGTTACAACCTAGCGGGAGGATACGAGCAGTACTTC

D: NA
size: many
V: TRBV20-1
J: TRBJ2-3
CDR3: CSANAAGRSRGDTQYF
DNA: TGCAGTGCTAATGCCGCGGGTCGGAGCCGGGGAGATACGCAGTATTTT

D: TRBD2
size: many
V: TRBV5-1
J: TRBJ2-2
CDR3: CASSLAWVSGSPNTGELFF
DNA: TGCGCCAGCAGCTTGGCCTGGGTTAGCGGGAGTCCGAACACCGGGGAGCTGTTTTTT

D: NA
size: NA
V: TRBV20-1
J: TRBJ2-5
CDR3: CSAYESKETQYF
DNA: TGCAGTGCGTATGAGAGCAAAGAGACCCAGTACTTC

D: NA
size: once
V: TRBV6-2/TRBV6-3
J: TRBJ1-4
CDR3: CASMYGFANEKLFF
DNA: TGTGCCAGCATGTACGGGTTCGCGAATGAAAAACTGTTTTTT

D: TRBD2
size: NA
V: TRBV7-2
J: TRBJ2-1
CDR3: CASSPQRGDNEQFF
DNA: TGTGCCAGCAGCCCCCAGCGGGGGGACAATGAGCAGTTCTTC

D: TRBD1
size: NA
V: TRBV6-2/TRBV6-3
J: TRBJ1-1
CDR3: CASSTGQREAFF
DNA: TGTGCCAGCAGTACGGGACAGCGAGAAGCTTTCTTT

D: TRBD2
size: few
V: TRBV3-1
J: TRBJ2-7
CDR3: CASSQTLAGPYEQYF
DNA: TGTGCCAGCAGCCAAACACTAGCGGGGCCCTACGAGCAGTACTTC

D: NA
size: many
V: TRBV20-1
J: TRBJ1-5
CDR3: CSASRPGSNQPQHF
DNA: TGCAGTGCTAGTAGGCCTGGTAGCAATCAGCCCCAGCATTTT

D: NA
size: NA
V: TRBV12-3/TRBV12-4
J: TRBJ2-7
CDR3: CASSRETLQGREQYF
DNA: TGTGCCAGCAGTCGAGAAACCTTACAGGGACGCGAGCAGTACTTC